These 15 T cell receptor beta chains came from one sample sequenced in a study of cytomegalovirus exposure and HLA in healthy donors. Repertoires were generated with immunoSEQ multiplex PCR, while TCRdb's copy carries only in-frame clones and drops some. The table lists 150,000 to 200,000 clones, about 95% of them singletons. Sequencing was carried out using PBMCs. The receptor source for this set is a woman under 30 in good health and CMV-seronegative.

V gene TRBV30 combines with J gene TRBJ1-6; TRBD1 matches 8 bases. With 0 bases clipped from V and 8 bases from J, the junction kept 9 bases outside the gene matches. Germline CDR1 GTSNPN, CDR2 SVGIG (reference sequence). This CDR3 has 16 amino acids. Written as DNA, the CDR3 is TGTGCCTGGAGTGTACTCGAAGCAGGGGGCTATTCACCCCTCCACTTT. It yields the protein CAWSVLEAGGYSPLHF.

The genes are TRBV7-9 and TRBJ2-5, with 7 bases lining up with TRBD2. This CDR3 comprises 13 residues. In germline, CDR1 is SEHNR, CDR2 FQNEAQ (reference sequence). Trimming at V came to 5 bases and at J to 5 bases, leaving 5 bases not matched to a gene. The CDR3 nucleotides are TGTGCCAGCAGCGCAACTAGCGCCGAGACCCAGTACTTC. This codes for CASSATSAETQYF.

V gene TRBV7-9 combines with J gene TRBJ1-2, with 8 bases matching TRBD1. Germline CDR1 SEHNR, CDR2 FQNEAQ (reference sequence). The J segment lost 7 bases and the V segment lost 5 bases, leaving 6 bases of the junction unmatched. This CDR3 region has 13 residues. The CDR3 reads CASSPGQGRGYTF. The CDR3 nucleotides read TGTGCCAGCAGCCCCGGACAGGGACGTGGCTACACCTTC.

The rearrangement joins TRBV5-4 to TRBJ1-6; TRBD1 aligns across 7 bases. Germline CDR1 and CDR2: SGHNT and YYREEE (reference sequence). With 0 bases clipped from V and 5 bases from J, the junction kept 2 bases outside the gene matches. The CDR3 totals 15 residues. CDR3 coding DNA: TGTGCCAGCAGCTTGGATAGGGGGCATAATTCACCCCTCCACTTT. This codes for CASSLDRGHNSPLHF. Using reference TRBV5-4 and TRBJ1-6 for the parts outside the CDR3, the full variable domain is ETGVTQSPTHLIKTRGQQVTLRCSSQSGHNTVSWYQQALGQGPQFIFQYYREEENGRGNFPPRFSGLQFPNYSSELNVNALELDDSALYLCASSLDRGHNSPLHFGNGTRLTVT.

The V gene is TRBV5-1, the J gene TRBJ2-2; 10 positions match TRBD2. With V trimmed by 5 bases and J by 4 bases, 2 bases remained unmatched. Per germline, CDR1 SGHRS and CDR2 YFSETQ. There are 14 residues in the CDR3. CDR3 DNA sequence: TGCGCCAGCAGTACTAGCGGGGCCACCGGGGAGCTGTTTTTT. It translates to CASSTSGATGELFF. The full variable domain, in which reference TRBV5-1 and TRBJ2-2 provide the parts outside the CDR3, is KAGVTQTPRYLIKTRGQQVTLSCSPISGHRSVSWYQQTPGQGLQFLFEYFSETQRNKGNFPGRFSGRQFSNSRSEMNVSTLELGDSALYLCASSTSGATGELFFGEGSRLTVL.

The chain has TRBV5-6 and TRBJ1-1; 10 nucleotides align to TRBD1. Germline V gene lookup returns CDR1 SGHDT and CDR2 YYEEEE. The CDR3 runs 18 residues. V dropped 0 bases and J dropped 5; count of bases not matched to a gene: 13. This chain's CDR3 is CASSLDRGTGARGTEAFF. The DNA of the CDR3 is TGTGCCAGCAGCTTGGATAGGGGGACAGGGGCTCGGGGGACTGAAGCTTTCTTT.

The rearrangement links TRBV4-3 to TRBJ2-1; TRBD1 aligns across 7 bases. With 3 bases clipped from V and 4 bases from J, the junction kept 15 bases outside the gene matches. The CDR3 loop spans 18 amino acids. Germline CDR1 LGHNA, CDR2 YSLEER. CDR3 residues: CASSHYFTGTVTYNEQFF. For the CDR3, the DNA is TGCGCCAGCAGCCACTATTTTACCGGGACAGTTACTTACAATGAGCAGTTCTTC.

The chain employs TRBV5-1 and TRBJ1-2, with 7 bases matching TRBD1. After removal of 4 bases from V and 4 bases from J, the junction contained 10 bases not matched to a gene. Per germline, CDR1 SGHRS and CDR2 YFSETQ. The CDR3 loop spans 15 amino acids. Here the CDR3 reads CASSLRQGEGYGYTF. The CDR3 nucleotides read TGCGCCAGCAGCCTAAGACAGGGTGAGGGCTATGGCTACACCTTC.

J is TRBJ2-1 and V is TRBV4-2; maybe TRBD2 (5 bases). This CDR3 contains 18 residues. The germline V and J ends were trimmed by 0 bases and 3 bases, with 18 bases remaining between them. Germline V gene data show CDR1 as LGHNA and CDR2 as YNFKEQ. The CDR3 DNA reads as TGTGCCAGCAGCCAAGAAGAGGGCGGCCGTGGGCACTACAATGAGCAGTTCTTC. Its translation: CASSQEEGGRGHYNEQFF.

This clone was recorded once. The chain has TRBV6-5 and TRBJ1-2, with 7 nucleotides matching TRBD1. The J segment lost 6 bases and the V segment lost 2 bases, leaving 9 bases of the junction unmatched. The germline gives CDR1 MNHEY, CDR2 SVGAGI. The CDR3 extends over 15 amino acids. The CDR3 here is CASSYLSTGLNGYTF. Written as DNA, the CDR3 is TGTGCCAGCAGTTACCTTTCGACAGGGCTGAATGGCTACACCTTC.

The CDR3 nucleotides are TGTGCCAGCAGCTTAGCGGTCGGGGGACTTGAAGCTTTCTTT. Its translation is CASSLAVGGLEAFF. The chain couples TRBV7-2 to TRBJ1-1; possibly TRBD1 for D (5 bases). The CDR3 loop spans 14 amino acids. The germline V gene encodes CDR1 SGHTA and CDR2 FQGNSA. Trimming shortened V by 0 bases and J by 7 bases, and 12 bases separated the two germline ends.

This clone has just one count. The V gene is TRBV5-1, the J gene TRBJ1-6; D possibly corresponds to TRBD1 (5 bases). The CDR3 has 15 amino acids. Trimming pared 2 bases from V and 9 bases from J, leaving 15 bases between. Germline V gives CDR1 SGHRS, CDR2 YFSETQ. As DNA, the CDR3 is TGCGCCAGCAGCTTTCTGGGGCAGGGAGGTTCACCCCTCCACTTT. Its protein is CASSFLGQGGSPLHF.

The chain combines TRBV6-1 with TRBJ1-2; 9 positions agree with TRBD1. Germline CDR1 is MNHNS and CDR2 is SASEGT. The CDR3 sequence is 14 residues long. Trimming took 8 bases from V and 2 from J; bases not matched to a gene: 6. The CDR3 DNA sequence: TGTGCCAGCGAGATACAGGGGGCCAACTATGGCTACACCTTC. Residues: CASEIQGANYGYTF.

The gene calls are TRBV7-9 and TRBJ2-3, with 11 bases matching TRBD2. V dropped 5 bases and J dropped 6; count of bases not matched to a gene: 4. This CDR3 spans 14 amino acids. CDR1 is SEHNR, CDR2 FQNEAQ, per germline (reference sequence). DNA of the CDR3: TGTGCCAGCAGCCTGACTAGCGGGGCGGATACGCAGTATTTT. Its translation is CASSLTSGADTQYF. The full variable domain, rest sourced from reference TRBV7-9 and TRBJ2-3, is DTGVSQNPRHKITKRGQNVTFRCDPISEHNRLYWYRQTLGQGPEFLTYFQNEAQLEKSRLLSDRFSAERPKGSFSTLEIQRTEQGDSAMYLCASSLTSGADTQYFGPGTRLTVL.

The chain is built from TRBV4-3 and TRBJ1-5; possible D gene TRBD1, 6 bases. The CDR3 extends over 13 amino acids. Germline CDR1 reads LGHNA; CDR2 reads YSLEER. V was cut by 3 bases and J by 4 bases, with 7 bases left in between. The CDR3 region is CASSQGHNQPQHF. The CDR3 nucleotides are TGCGCCAGCAGCCAGGGACATAATCAGCCCCAGCATTTT.